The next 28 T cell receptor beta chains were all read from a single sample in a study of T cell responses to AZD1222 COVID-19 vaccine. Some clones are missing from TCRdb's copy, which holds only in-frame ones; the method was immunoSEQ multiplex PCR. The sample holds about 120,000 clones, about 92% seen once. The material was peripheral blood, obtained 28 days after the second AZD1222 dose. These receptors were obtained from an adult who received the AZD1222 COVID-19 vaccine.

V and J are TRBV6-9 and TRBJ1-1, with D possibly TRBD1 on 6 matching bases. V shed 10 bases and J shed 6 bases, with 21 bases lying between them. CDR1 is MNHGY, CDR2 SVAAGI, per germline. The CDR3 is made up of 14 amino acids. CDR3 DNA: TGTGCCACCCCCCCCGTCAGGGGCCTGTCTGAAGCTTTCTTT. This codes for CATPPVRGLSEAFF.

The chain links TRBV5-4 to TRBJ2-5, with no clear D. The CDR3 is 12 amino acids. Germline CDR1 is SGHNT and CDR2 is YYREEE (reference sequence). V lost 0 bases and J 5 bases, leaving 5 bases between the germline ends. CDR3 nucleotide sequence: TGTGCCAGCAGCTTGGACCTTGAGACCCAGTACTTC. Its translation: CASSLDLETQYF.

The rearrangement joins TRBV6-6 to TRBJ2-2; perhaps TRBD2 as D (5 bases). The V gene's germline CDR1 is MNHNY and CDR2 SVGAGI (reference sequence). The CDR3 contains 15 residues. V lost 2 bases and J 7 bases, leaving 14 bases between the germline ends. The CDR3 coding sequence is TGTGCCAGCAGTTACCTCCCTAGCAAAAACGGGGAGCTGTTTTTT. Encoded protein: CASSYLPSKNGELFF.

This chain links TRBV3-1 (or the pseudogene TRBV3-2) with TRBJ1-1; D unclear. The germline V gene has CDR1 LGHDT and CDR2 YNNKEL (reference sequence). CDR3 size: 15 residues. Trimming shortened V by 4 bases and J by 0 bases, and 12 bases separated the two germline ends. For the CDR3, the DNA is TGTGCCAGCAGCCCCGCGCCAGGCTTGAACACTGAAGCTTTCTTT. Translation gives CASSPAPGLNTEAFF.

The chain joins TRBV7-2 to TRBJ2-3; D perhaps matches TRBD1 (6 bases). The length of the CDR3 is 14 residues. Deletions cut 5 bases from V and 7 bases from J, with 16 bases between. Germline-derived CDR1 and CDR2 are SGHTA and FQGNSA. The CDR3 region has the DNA TGTGCCAGCAGCCCCTCAATGGGGGCCCATACGCAGTATTTT. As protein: CASSPSMGAHTQYF.

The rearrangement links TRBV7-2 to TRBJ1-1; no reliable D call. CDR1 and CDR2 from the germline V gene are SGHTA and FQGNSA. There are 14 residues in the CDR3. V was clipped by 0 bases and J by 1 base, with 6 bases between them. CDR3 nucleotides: TGTGCCAGCAGCTTAGCTTCGGGGAACACTGAAGCTTTCTTT. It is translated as CASSLASGNTEAFF.

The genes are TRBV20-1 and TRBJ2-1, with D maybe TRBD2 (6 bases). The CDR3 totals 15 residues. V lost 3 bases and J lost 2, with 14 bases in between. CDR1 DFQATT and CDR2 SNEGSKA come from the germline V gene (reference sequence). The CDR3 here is CSASRGAEPYNEQFF. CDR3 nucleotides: TGCAGTGCTAGTCGCGGGGCGGAACCCTACAATGAGCAGTTCTTC.

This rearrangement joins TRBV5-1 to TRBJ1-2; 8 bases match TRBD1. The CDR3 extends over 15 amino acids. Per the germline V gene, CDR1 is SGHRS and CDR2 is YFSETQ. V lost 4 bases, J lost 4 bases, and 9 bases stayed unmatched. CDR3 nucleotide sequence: TGCGCCAGCAGCACGAGAGGGACAGGAGTCTATGGCTACACCTTC. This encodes CASSTRGTGVYGYTF.

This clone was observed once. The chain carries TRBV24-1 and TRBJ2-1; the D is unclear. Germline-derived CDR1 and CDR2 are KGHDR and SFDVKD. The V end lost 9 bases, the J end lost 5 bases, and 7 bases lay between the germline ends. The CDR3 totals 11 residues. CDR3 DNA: TGTGCCACCGGGTCGGACAATGAGCAGTTCTTC. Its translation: CATGSDNEQFF.

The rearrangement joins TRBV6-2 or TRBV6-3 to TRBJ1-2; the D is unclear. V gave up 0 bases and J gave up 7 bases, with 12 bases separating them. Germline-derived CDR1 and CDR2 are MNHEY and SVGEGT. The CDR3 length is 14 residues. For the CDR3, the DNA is TGTGCCAGCAGTTACTCGACGACCCACCGTGGCTACACCTTC. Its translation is CASSYSTTHRGYTF.

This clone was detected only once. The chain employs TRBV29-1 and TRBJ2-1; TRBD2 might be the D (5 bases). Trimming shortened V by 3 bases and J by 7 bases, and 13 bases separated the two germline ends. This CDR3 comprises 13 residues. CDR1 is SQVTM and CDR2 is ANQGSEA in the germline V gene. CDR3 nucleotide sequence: TGCAGCGTTGACGAACTAGTGGGGAATGAGCAGTTCTTC. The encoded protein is CSVDELVGNEQFF.

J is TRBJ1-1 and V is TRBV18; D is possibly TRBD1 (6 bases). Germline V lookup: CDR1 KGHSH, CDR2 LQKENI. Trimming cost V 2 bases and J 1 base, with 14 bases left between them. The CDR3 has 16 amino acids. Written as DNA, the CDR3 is TGTGCCAGCTCACCATCCCAACTCAGGGGGAACACTGAAGCTTTCTTT. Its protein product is CASSPSQLRGNTEAFF.

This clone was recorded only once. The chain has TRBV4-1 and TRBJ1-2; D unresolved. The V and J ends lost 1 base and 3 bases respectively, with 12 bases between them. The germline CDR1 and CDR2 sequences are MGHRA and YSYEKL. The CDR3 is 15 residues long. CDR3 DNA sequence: TGCGCCAGCAGCCAAGGGCCAGGAAACTACTATGGCTACACCTTC. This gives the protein CASSQGPGNYYGYTF.

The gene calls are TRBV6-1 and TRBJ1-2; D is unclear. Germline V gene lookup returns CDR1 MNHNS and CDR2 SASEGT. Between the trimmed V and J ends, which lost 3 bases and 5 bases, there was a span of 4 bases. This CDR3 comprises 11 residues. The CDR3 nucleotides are TGTGCCAGCAGTGATCAGTATGGCTACACCTTC. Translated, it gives CASSDQYGYTF.

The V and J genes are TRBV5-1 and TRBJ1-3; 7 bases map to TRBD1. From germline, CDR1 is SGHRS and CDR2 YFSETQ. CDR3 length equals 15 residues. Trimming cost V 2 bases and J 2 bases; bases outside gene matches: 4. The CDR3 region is CASSFGQVAGNTIYF. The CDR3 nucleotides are TGCGCCAGCAGCTTTGGACAGGTGGCTGGAAACACCATATATTTT.

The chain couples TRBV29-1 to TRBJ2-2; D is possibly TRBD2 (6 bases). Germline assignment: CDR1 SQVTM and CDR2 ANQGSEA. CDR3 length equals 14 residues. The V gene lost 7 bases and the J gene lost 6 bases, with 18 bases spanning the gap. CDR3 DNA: TGCAGCGCAAAAACCTGGTCGGGGGCCGGGGAGCTGTTTTTT. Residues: CSAKTWSGAGELFF.

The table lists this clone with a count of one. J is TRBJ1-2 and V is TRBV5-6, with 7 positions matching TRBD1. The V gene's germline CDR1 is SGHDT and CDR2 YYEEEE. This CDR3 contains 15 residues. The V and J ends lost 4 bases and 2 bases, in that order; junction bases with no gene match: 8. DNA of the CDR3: TGTGCCAGCAGCAACCCGACAGGGCTAAACTATGGCTACACCTTC. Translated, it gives CASSNPTGLNYGYTF.

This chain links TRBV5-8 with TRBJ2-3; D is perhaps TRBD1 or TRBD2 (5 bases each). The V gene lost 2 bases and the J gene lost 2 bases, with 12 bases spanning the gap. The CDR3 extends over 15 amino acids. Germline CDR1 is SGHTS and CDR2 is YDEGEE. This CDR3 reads CASSFGTLNTDTQYF. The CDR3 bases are TGTGCCAGCAGCTTCGGGACCCTCAACACAGATACGCAGTATTTT.

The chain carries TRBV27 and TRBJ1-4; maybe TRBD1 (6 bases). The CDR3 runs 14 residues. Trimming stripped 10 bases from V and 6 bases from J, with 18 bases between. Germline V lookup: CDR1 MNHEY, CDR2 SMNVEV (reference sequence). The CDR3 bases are TGTGCCACCAAGCGGACAGACAAGTATGAAAAACTGTTTTTT. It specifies CATKRTDKYEKLFF.

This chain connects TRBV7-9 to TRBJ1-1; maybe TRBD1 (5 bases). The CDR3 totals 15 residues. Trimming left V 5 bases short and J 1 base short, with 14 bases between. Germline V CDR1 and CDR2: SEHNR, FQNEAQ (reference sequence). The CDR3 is CASSPLGQGNTEAFF. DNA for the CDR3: TGTGCCAGCAGCCCCTTGGGGCAGGGGAACACTGAAGCTTTCTTT.

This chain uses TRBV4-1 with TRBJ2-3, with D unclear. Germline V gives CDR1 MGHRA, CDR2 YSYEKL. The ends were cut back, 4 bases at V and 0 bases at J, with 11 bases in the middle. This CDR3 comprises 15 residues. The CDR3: CASSPLALSTDTQYF. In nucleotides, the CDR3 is TGCGCCAGCAGCCCCCTCGCCCTTAGCACAGATACGCAGTATTTT.

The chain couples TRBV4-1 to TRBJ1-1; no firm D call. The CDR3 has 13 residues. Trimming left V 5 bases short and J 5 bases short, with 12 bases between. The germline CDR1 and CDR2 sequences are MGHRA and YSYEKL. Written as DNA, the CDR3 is TGCGCCAGCAGCTGGGGATATGGAACTGAAGCTTTCTTT. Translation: CASSWGYGTEAFF.

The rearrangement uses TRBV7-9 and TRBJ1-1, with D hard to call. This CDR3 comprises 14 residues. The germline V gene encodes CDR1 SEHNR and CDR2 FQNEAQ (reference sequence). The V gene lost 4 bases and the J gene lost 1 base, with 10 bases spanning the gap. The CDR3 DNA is TGTGCCAGCAGCTCCCCGGAGAAGAACACTGAAGCTTTCTTT. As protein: CASSSPEKNTEAFF.

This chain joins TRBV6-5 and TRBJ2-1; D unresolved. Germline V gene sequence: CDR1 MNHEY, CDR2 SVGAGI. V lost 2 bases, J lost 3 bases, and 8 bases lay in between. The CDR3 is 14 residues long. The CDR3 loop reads CASSYLADYNEQFF. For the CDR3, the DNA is TGTGCCAGCAGTTACCTTGCGGACTACAATGAGCAGTTCTTC.

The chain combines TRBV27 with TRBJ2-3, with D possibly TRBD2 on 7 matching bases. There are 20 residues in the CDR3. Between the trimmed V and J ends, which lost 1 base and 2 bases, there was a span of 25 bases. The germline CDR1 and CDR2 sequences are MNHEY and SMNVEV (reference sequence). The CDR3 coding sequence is TGTGCCAGCAGTTTATTTCCAGGGGCGGTCTTGGGAGGGAACACAGATACGCAGTATTTT. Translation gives CASSLFPGAVLGGNTDTQYF.

The CDR3 region has the DNA TGTGCCAGCAGTAAGCGACAGGGGGATAGTTCACCCCTCCACTTT. It is translated as CASSKRQGDSSPLHF. The J gene is TRBJ1-6, the V gene TRBV11-2, with 9 bases identical to TRBD1. The CDR3 loop spans 15 amino acids. From germline, CDR1 is SGHAT and CDR2 FQNNGV. Unmatched junction bases numbered 9, after V lost 6 bases and J lost 9 bases.

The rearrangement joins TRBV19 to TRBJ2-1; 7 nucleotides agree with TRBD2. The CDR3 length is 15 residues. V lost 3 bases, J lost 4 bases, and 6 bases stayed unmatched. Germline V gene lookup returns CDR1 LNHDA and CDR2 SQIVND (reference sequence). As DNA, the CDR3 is TGTGCCAGTAGTATTCAGCTAGCGGAGTACAATGAGCAGTTCTTC. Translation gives CASSIQLAEYNEQFF.

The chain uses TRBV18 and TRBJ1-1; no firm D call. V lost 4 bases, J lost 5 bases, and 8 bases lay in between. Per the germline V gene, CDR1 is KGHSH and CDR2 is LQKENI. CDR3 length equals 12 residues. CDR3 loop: CASSLVETEAFF. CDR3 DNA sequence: TGTGCCAGCTCACTCGTAGAGACTGAAGCTTTCTTT.